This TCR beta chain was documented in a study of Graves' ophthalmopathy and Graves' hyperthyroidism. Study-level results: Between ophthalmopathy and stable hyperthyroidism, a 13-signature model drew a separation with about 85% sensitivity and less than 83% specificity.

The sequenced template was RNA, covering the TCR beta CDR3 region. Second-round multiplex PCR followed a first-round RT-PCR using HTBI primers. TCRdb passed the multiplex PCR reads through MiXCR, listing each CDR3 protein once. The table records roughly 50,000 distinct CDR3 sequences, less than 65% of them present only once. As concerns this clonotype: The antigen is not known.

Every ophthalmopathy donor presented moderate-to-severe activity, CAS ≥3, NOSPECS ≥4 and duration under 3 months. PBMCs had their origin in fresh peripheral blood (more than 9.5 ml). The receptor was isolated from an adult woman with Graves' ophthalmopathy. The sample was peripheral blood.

CDR3 nucleotides: TGCAGTGCTACGGAGAAGGTACGGGGGATCGCTGGAGCTTTCTTT. Protein: CSATEKVRGIAGAFF. The chain has TRBV20-1 and TRBJ1-1; TRBD1 might be the D (5 bases). Germline lookup yields CDR1 DFQATT and CDR2 SNEGSKA (reference sequence). V was clipped by 4 bases and J by 10 bases, with 25 bases between them. The CDR3 sequence is 15 residues long.